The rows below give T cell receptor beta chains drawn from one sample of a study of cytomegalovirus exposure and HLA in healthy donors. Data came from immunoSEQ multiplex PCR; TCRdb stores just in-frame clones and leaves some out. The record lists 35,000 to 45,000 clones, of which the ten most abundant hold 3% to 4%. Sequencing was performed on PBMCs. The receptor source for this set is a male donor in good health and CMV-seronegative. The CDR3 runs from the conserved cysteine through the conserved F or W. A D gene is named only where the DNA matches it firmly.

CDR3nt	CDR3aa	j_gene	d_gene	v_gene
TGTGCCAGCAGTGCCGACAGTAGCTCCTACAATGAGCAGTTCTTC	CASSADSSSYNEQFF	TRBJ2-1	-	TRBV25-1
TGTGCCAGCACCTCGGTGGGGCTTACCTACGAGCAGTACTTC	CASTSVGLTYEQYF	TRBJ2-7	-	TRBV25-1
TGTGCCAGCAGCCCAGGGGAGGGCTACACCTTC	CASSPGEGYTF	TRBJ1-2	-	TRBV7-9
TGTGCCAGCAGCTTAACAACGACAGGGCAGACTGGCTACACCTTC	CASSLTTTGQTGYTF	TRBJ1-2	TRBD1	TRBV7-6
TGTGCCAGCAGTTTTTCTAGCGGGAACTCCTACGAGCAGTACTTC	CASSFSSGNSYEQYF	TRBJ2-7	TRBD2	TRBV28
TGTGCCAGCAGTTACTCTTTGCCAGGGGGCGAGGATGGCTACACCTTC	CASSYSLPGGEDGYTF	TRBJ1-2	TRBD1	TRBV6-5
TGTGCCAGCAGCTTGGGGGCCGGGACAGGACAGAATGAGCAGTTCTTC	CASSLGAGTGQNEQFF	TRBJ2-1	TRBD1	TRBV5-6
TGTGCCAGCAGCCATTCCCGGGGGGCCAATGAGCAGTTCTTC	CASSHSRGANEQFF	TRBJ2-1	-	TRBV4-2
TGTGCCAGTACGGATCAGGGCCGAAGGGTCTATGGCTACACCTTC	CASTDQGRRVYGYTF	TRBJ1-2	-	TRBV19
TGCGCCAGCAGCCAGGGGCTTAGCAGGCACGAGCAGTACTTC	CASSQGLSRHEQYF	TRBJ2-7	-	TRBV4-1
TGTGCCAGCAGGGACAGTGTCCCTACGCAGTATTTT	CASRDSVPTQYF	TRBJ2-3	-	TRBV6-1
TGTGCCAGCAGCCTGGGCCAGACATGGCAGTACTTC	CASSLGQTWQYF	TRBJ2-7	-	TRBV5-6
TGTGCCAGCAGCGACCTGGCGGGCGGTTCACCCCTCCACTTT	CASSDLAGGSPLHF	TRBJ1-6	-	TRBV9
TGTGCCAGCAGGGGGCGGACCTCCTACGAGCAGTACTTC	CASRGRTSYEQYF	TRBJ2-7	-	TRBV21-1
TGTGCCAGCAGCTTATACGACGGGAGTCAAGCTTTCTTT	CASSLYDGSQAFF	TRBJ1-1	-	TRBV11-3
TGTGCCAGCAGTTTATCGACAGGGAGAGGCTACACCTTC	CASSLSTGRGYTF	TRBJ1-2	TRBD1	TRBV27
TGTGCCAGCAAAAAAGGGGCAGCATATGGCTACACCTTC	CASKKGAAYGYTF	TRBJ1-2	-	TRBV28
TGCGCCAGCAGTGACCAGGGAGGAGCTTTCTTT	CASSDQGGAFF	TRBJ1-1	-	TRBV10-2
TGTGCCAGCAAGTTACAGGGAACCCTCAATCAGCCCCAGCATTTT	CASKLQGTLNQPQHF	TRBJ1-5	-	TRBV2
TGCGCCAGCAGCTTGGTAGTGGGCCGAGAGACCCAGTACTTC	CASSLVVGRETQYF	TRBJ2-5	-	TRBV5-1
TGTGCCAGCAGCGTTGCAGGGTCCCATGGCTACACCTTC	CASSVAGSHGYTF	TRBJ1-2	-	TRBV9
TGCGCCAGCAGCTTGTCAGGGGGTGTCTATGGCTACACCTTC	CASSLSGGVYGYTF	TRBJ1-2	TRBD1	TRBV5-1
TGTGCAAGTCGCTTAGCGCAGGAGGGGGCTTCCTACGAGCAGTACTTC	CASRLAQEGASYEQYF	TRBJ2-7	-	TRBV12-2
TGCGCCAGCAGTTCCCCCGGGACAGGGGGCGGGGAGCTGTTTTTT	CASSSPGTGGGELFF	TRBJ2-2	TRBD1	TRBV5-1
TGTGCCAGCAGTGCTTATTTGAGCTCTGGAAACACCATATATTTT	CASSAYLSSGNTIYF	TRBJ1-3	-	TRBV2
TGTGCCAGCTCAGAGGGGGGGCAACTTGGCTACACCTTC	CASSEGGQLGYTF	TRBJ1-2	-	TRBV18
TGCGCCAGCAGCCAAAAGAGGACAGCCTCTGGAAACACCATATATTTT	CASSQKRTASGNTIYF	TRBJ1-3	-	TRBV4-1
TGTGCCAGCAGCCGTCCGGGGTCCGGGGTTTACGAGCAGTACTTC	CASSRPGSGVYEQYF	TRBJ2-7	-	TRBV4-2
TGCGCCAGTACCATGACAGGCCTCGGAAATCAGCCCCAGCATTTT	CASTMTGLGNQPQHF	TRBJ1-5	-	TRBV19
TGCAGCGTTGCAGAGACATCGTTTGGGCTTCAGTACTTC	CSVAETSFGLQYF	TRBJ2-4	-	TRBV29-1